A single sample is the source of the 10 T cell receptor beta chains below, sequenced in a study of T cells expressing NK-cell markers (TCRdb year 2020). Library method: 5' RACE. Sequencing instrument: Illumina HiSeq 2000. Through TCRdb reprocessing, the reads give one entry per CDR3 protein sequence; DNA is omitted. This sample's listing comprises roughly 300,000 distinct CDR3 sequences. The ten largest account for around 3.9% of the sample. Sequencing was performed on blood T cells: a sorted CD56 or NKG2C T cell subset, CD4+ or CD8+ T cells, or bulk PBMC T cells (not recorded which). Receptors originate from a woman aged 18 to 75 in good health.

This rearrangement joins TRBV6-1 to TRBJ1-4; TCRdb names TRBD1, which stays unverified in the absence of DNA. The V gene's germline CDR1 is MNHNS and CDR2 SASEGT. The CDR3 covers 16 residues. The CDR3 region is CASTGDRGQENEKLFF.

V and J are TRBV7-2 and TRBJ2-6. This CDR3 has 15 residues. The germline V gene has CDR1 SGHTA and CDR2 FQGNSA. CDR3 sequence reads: CASSLDASGANVLTF.

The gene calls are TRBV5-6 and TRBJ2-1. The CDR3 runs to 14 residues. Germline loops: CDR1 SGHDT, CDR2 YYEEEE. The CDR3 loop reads CASSVRPLTNEQFF.

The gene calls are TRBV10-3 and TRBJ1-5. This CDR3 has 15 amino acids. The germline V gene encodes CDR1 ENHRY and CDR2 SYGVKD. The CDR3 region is CAISETALGNQPQHF.

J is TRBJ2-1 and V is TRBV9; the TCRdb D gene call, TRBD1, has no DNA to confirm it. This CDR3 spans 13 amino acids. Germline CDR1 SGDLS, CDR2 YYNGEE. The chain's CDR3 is CASSPRAKNEQFF.

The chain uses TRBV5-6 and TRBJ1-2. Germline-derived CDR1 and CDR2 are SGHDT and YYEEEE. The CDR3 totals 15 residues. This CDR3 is CASSLAVGINYGYTF.

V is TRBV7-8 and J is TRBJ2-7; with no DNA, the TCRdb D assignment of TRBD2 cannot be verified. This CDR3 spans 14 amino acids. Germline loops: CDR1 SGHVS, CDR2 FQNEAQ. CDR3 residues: CASSPRDYHYEQYF.

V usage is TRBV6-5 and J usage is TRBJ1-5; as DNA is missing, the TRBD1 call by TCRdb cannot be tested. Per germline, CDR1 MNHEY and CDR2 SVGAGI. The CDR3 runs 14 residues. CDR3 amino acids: CASSTRQGGQPQHF.

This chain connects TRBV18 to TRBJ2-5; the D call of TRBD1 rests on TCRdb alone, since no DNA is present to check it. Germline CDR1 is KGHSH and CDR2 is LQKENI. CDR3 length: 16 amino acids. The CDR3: CASSPGAGGHQETQYF. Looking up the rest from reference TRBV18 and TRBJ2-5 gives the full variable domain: NAGVMQNPRHLVRRRGQEARLRCSPMKGHSHVYWYRQLPEEGLKFMVYLQKENIIDESGMPKERFSAEFPKEGPSILRIQQVVRGDSAAYFCASSPGAGGHQETQYFGPGTRLLVL.

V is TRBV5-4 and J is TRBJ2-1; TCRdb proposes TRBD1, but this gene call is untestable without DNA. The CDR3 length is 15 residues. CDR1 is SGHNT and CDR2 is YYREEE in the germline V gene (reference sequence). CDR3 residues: CASSPPGRSYNEQFF.